This record concerns one T cell receptor beta chain sequence. Which antigen it targets is not known. The record has no base qualities; no much larger clone is one base away. This record belongs to a study of control samples from healthy donors and cancer patients (dated by TCRdb to about 2020). Libraries came from the immunoSEQ multiplex PCR assay. TCRdb retrieved this table from immuneACCESS and kept in-frame rearrangements only. Not all clones are present; in checked studies, unresolved V genes account for under half, and no reason is known for the remainder. Recorded for this sample are about 50,000 clones; around 94% of them occurred a single time. 3.5% to 4% of the sample lies in the top ten. Sequencing input: blood. The clonotype comes from a man aged 25 to 45 in good health.

The nucleotide sequence is given as TGTGCCAGCAGTCTAGCGGCCGAGACAGATACGCAGTATTTT. Its product reads: CASSLAAETDTQYF. Recombination connected TRBV27 to TRBJ2-3; 7 nucleotides in the junction match TRBD2. Here V drops 5 bases and J drops 3 bases, and the junction holds 5 bases not matched to any gene. The CDR3 holds 14 amino acids from the cysteine to the phenylalanine. Solely the CDR3 DNA is kept, with 42 bases framed from the first base. The germline V gene encodes CDR1 MNHEY and CDR2 SMNVEV (reference sequence).